Listed below are T cell receptor beta chains from one sample, sequenced in a study of T-cell reconstitution after alpha-beta-depleted transplantation in children. TCRdb independently ran MiXCR on the PCR reads; one entry per CDR3 protein. Of about 270,000 distinct CDR3 sequences detected, over 8% appear once; the ten largest clones hold 10%. The sample in question was PBMCs from the stem cell graft donor, obtained from the stem cell graft. The receptors stem from a human donor who donated a stem cell graft to a child with SCID. CDR3s include the opening cysteine and the closing phenylalanine or tryptophan. The D gene is left open where the match is weak. Expanded clones are given a class, and other clones once, few, many or no size at all.

J gene	clone size	D gene	V gene	CDR3 DNA	CDR3 protein
TRBJ1-3	NA	TRBD1	TRBV5-1	TGCGCCAGCAGCTCGACCGGGACAGGGATAAACACTGGAAACACCATATATTTT	CASSSTGTGINTGNTIYF
TRBJ2-3	NA	TRBD2	TRBV4-1	TGCGCCAGCAGCCAGGGAGGACTAGCCGGGAGCACAGATACGCAGTATTTT	CASSQGGLAGSTDTQYF
TRBJ2-2	few	NA	TRBV12-3/TRBV12-4	TGTGCCAGCACCCAAAGGAATCGGGACGGGGAGCTGTTTTTT	CASTQRNRDGELFF
TRBJ2-1	few	NA	TRBV12-3/TRBV12-4	TGTGCCAGCAGGCCGGTGGTCGGCAATGAGCAGTTCTTC	CASRPVVGNEQFF
TRBJ1-1	NA	NA	TRBV29-1	TGCAGCGCCTCGGACAGTAACGCAGCTTTCTTT	CSASDSNAAFF
TRBJ1-5	few	TRBD1	TRBV19	TGTGCCAGTAGTACAATTGACAGGGTCAGGCATTTT	CASSTIDRVRHF
TRBJ2-2	few	NA	TRBV12-5	TGTGCTAGTGGTTTCTCGTTGGGGGGTATCGGGAACACCGGGGAGCTGTTTTTT	CASGFSLGGIGNTGELFF
TRBJ2-1	NA	NA	TRBV29-1	TGCAGCGTTGAATATGAGACACAGCAGTTCTTC	CSVEYETQQFF
TRBJ1-4	few	NA	TRBV20-1	TGCAGTGCCAGACATACCGTTGAGGAAAAACTGTTTTTT	CSARHTVEEKLFF
TRBJ1-5	NA	NA	TRBV20-1	TGCAGTGCTTCGGGAGGGAATCAGCCCCAGCATTTT	CSASGGNQPQHF
TRBJ2-3	few	TRBD1	TRBV12-3/TRBV12-4	TGTGCCAGCCAGGGGGCGCCGGGGTTGAGCACAGATACGCAGTATTTT	CASQGAPGLSTDTQYF
TRBJ1-2	few	NA	TRBV12-3/TRBV12-4	TGTGCCACCCGACGGATCTATGGCTACACCTTC	CATRRIYGYTF
TRBJ2-1	few	NA	TRBV18	TGTGCCAGCTCACTGAATAGCTTATCTCGCTACAATGAGCAGTTCTTC	CASSLNSLSRYNEQFF
TRBJ2-3	few	TRBD2	TRBV4-2	TGTGCCAGCAGCCAAGATTTGAGGGAGGGAGGTGCAGATACGCAGTATTTT	CASSQDLREGGADTQYF
TRBJ1-1	many	NA	TRBV2	TGTGCCGCCGGGAGCAGTTTCACTGAAGCTTTCTTT	CAAGSSFTEAFF
TRBJ2-2	few	NA	TRBV9	TGTGCCAGCAGCGTAGATCCGGGGGACACCGGGGAGCTGTTTTTT	CASSVDPGDTGELFF
TRBJ1-1	few	NA	TRBV7-6	TGTGCCAGCAGCCTACGGGCTTCTGAAGCTTTCTTT	CASSLRASEAFF
TRBJ2-7	NA	NA	TRBV7-9	TGTGCCAGCAGCCCTGGTGTCAGCACCTACGAGCAGTACTTC	CASSPGVSTYEQYF
TRBJ2-7	NA	NA	TRBV19	TGTGCCAGTAGTTACTCATTTGGCTACGAGCAGTACTTC	CASSYSFGYEQYF
TRBJ1-4	NA	NA	TRBV20-1	TGCAGTGCTAGAGCGGGAACCAGCAATGAAAAACTGTTTTTT	CSARAGTSNEKLFF
TRBJ2-3	NA	TRBD2	TRBV7-9	TGTGCCAGCAGCTCAGGGGGACTAGCAGGTGGAGATACGCAGTATTTT	CASSSGGLAGGDTQYF
TRBJ2-7	few	NA	TRBV6-2/TRBV6-3	TGTGCCAGCAGTTATGCTGGGCCCGAGCAGTACTTC	CASSYAGPEQYF
TRBJ2-1	NA	NA	TRBV12-3/TRBV12-4	TGTGCCAGCAGTGAGGAGCACAATGAGCAGTTCTTC	CASSEEHNEQFF
TRBJ1-4	NA	NA	TRBV29-1	TGCAGCGTTGACTGGACCTTTGGGTTGTTTTTT	CSVDWTFGLFF